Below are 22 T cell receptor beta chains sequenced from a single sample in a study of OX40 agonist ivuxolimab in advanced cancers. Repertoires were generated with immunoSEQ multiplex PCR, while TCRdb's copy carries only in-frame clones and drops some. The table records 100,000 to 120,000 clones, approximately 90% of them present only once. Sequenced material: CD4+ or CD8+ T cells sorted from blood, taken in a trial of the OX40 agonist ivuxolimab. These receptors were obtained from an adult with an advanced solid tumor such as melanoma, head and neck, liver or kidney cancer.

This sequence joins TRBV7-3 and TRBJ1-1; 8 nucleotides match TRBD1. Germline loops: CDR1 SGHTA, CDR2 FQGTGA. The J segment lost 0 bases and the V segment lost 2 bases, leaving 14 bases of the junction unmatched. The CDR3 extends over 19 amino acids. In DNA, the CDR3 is TGTGCCAGCAGCTTATTTATGGGCAGGGGGCTAACAATGAACACTGAAGCTTTCTTT. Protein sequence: CASSLFMGRGLTMNTEAFF.

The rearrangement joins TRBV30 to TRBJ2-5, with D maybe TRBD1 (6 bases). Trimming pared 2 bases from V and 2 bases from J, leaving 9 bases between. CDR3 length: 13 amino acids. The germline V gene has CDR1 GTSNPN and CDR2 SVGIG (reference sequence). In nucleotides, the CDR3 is TGTGCCTGGAGTACAGGGCTTCAAGAGACCCAGTACTTC. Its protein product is CAWSTGLQETQYF.

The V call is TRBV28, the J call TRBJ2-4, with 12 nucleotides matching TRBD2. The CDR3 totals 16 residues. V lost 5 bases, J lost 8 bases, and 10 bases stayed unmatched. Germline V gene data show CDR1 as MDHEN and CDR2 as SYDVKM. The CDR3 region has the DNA TGTGCCAGCAGTGCCCAGCCGGGACTAGCGGGTGACATTCAGTACTTC. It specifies CASSAQPGLAGDIQYF.

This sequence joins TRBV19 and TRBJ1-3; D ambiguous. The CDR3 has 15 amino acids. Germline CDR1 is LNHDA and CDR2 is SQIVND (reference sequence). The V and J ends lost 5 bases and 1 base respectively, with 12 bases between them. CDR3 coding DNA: TGTGCCAGTAGTCTCGGCGGAGTATCTGGAAACACCATATATTTT. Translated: CASSLGGVSGNTIYF.

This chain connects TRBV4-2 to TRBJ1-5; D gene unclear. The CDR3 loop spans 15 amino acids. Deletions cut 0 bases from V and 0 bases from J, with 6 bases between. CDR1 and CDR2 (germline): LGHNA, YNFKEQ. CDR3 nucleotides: TGTGCCAGCAGCCAAGAACCGAATAGCAATCAGCCCCAGCATTTT. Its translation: CASSQEPNSNQPQHF.

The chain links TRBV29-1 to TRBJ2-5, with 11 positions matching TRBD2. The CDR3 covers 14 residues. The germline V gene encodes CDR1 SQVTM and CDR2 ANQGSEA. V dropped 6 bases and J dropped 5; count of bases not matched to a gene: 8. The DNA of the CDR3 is TGCAGCGTCGTGACTAGCGGGATAGGTGAGACCCAGTACTTC. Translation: CSVVTSGIGETQYF. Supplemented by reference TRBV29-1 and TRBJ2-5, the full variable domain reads SAVISQKPSRDICQRGTSLTIQCQVDSQVTMMFWYRQQPGQSLTLIATANQGSEATYESGFVIDKFPISRPNLTFSTLTVSNMSPEDSSIYLCSVVTSGIGETQYFGPGTRLLVL.

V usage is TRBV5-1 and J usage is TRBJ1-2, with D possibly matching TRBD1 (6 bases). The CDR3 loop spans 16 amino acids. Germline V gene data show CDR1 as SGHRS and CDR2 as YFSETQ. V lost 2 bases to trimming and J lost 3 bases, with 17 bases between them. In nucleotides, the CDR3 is TGCGCCAGCAGCTTAATTACAGGGACCTATGACTATGGCTACACCTTC. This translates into CASSLITGTYDYGYTF.

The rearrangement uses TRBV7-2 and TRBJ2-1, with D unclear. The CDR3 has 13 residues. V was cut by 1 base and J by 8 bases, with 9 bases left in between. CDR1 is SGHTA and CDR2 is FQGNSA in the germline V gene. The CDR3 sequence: CASSLERADEQFF. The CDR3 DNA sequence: TGTGCCAGCAGCTTAGAAAGGGCGGATGAGCAGTTCTTC.

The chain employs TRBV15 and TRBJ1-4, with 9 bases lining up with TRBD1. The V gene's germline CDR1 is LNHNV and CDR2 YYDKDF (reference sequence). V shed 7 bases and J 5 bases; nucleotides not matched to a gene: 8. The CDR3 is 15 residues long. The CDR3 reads CATTLRGTGNEKLFF. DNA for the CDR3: TGTGCCACCACTTTAAGAGGGACAGGGAATGAAAAACTGTTTTTT.

The CDR3 nucleotides read TGTGCCACGCGAGGGACTAGCGGGGACCAAACCTACAATGAGCAGTTCTTC. Its protein product is CATRGTSGDQTYNEQFF. The chain uses TRBV10-3 and TRBJ2-1, with 13 bases matching TRBD2. The V gene end was trimmed by 10 bases and the J gene end by 2 bases; junction bases not matched to a gene: 11. This CDR3 comprises 17 residues. Germline loops: CDR1 ENHRY, CDR2 SYGVKD.

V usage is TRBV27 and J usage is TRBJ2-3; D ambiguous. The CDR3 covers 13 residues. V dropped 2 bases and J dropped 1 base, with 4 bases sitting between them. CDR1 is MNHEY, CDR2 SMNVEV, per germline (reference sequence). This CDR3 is CASSLGGTDTQYF. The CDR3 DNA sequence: TGTGCCAGCAGTTTAGGTGGCACAGATACGCAGTATTTT.

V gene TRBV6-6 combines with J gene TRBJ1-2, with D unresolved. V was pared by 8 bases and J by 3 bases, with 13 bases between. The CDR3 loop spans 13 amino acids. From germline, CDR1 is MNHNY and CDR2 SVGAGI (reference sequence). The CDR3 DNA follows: TGTGCCAGCGGAGGCGCACCCTACTATGGCTACACCTTC. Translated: CASGGAPYYGYTF.

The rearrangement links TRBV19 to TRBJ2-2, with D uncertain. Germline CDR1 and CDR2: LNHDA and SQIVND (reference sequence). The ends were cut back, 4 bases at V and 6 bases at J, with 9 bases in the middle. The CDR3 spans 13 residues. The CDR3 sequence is CASSTLGPGELFF. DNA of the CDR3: TGTGCCAGTAGTACTTTGGGCCCCGGGGAGCTGTTTTTT.

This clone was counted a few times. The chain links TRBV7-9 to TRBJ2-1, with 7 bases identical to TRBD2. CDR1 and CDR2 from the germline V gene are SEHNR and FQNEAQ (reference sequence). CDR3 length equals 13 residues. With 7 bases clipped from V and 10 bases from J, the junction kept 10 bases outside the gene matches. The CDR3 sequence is CASMGGSTGEQFF. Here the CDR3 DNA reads TGTGCCAGCATGGGCGGGAGTACCGGGGAGCAGTTCTTC.

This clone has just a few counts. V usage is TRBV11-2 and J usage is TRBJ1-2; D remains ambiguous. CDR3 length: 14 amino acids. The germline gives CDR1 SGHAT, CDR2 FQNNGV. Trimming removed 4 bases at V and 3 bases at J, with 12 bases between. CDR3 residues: CASSSGLYDYGYTF. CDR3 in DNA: TGTGCCAGCAGCTCTGGACTTTACGACTATGGCTACACCTTC.

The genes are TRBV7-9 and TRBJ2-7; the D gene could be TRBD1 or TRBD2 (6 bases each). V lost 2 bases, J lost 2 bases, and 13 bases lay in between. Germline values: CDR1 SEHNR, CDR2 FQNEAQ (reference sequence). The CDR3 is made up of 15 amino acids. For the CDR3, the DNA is TGTGCCAGCAGCTTAAAGGGGGGCCTAACCTACGAGCAGTACTTC. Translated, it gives CASSLKGGLTYEQYF.

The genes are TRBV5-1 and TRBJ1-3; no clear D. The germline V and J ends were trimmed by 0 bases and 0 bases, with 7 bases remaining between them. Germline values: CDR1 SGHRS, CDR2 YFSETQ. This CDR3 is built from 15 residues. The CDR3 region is CASSLVASSGNTIYF. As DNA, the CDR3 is TGCGCCAGCAGCTTGGTAGCATCCTCTGGAAACACCATATATTTT. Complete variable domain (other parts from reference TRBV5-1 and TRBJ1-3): KAGVTQTPRYLIKTRGQQVTLSCSPISGHRSVSWYQQTPGQGLQFLFEYFSETQRNKGNFPGRFSGRQFSNSRSEMNVSTLELGDSALYLCASSLVASSGNTIYFGEGSWLTVV.

The CDR3 spells CASTLPGSTKNIQYF. Here the CDR3 DNA reads TGTGCCAGCACCCTCCCCGGCAGTACCAAAAACATTCAGTACTTC. The genes are TRBV5-8 and TRBJ2-4, with no clear D. This CDR3 is built from 15 residues. Germline CDR1 SGHTS, CDR2 YDEGEE. Trimming removed 6 bases at V and 2 bases at J, with 15 bases between. Variable domain in full (rest from reference TRBV5-8 and TRBJ2-4): EAGVTQSPTHLIKTRGQQATLRCSPISGHTSVYWYQQALGLGLQFLLWYDEGEERNRGNFPPRFSGRQFPNYSSELNVNALELEDSALYLCASTLPGSTKNIQYFGAGTRLSVL.

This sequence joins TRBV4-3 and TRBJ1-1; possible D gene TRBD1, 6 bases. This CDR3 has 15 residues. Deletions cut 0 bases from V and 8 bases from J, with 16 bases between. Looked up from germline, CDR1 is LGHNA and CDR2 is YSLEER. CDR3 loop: CASSQEPGGAPEAFF. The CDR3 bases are TGCGCCAGCAGCCAAGAACCCGGGGGGGCGCCCGAAGCTTTCTTT.

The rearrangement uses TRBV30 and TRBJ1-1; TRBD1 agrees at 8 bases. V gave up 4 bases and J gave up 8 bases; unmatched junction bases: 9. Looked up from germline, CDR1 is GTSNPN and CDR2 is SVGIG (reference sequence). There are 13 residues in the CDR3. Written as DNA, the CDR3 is TGTGCCTGGATCCCCCCGGGACAGGAGGAAGCTTTCTTT. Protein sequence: CAWIPPGQEEAFF.

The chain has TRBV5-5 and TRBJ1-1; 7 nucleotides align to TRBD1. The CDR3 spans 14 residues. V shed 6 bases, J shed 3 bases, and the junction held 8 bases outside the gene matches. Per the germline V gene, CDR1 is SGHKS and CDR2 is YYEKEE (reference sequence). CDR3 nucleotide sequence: TGTGCCAGCAACCCGACAGGGAAGGACACTGAAGCTTTCTTT. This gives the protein CASNPTGKDTEAFF. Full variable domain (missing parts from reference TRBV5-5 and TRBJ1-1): DAGVTQSPTHLIKTRGQQVTLRCSPISGHKSVSWYQQVLGQGPQFIFQYYEKEERGRGNFPDRFSARQFPNYSSELNVNALLLGDSALYLCASNPTGKDTEAFFGQGTRLTVV.

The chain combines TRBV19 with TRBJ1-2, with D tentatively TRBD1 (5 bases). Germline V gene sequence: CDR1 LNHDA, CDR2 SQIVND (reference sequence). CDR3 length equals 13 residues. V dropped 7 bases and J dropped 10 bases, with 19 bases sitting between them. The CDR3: CASTQGPKGSYTF. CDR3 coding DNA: TGTGCCAGTACCCAGGGACCGAAGGGTTCCTACACCTTC.